The TCR beta chain described here comes from a study of blood T cells in healthy people across ages (dated by TCRdb to 2015 to 2017). With regard to the full study: Template switching captured roughly one uniquely barcoded TCR beta cDNA molecule per two T cells in model experiments. To track age-related changes in TCR beta repertoire diversity, the study relied on deep sequencing normalized with unique cDNA molecular identifiers. Donors were grouped into four age groups: young (average roughly 15 years), middle-aged (39), aged (about 60) and long-lived (approximately 82). To avoid experimental bias, donors of different ages were distributed randomly across sequencing lanes. For two donors (one aged 18 to 29 and one aged 80 or older), the study analyzed two additional independent replicas of 1 million unique cDNA reads from the same blood draw.

Study-level results and caveats: Observed TCR beta diversity per million T cells fell roughly linearly with age, and a significant reduction was already apparent by age roughly 40. There was a strong correlation between observed TCR beta diversity and the percentage of naive T cells measured by flow cytometry. Conclusive comparison of naive and antigen-experienced compartments was prevented by the profiling of bulk unsorted PBMCs. The CMV infection status of donors was not known, potentially confounding age-related changes in expanded clonotypes. Estimates of total diversity based on one million sequenced T cells were regarded as lower bounds and as underestimates. Compared with the aged group, the long-lived group had more naive CD4+ T cells, fewer expanded clones and increased TCR diversity, a pattern suggesting age selection.

This clonotype was seen many times. This clone's antigen is unknown. No much larger clonotype is one base removed from it; base qualities were not supplied. The library was prepared using 5' RACE. For sequencing, an Illumina HiSeq 2500 was employed. The second PCR ran for about 6 to 11 cycles and used a J-beta primer mix along with a sample-barcoded 5' primer. A unique molecular identifier was introduced onto each TCR beta cDNA molecule by a template-switch 5' adaptor carrying 12 random nucleotides. Each sample yielded at least 3 million CDR3-containing paired-end reads. The Mint cDNA synthesis kit, primed by a TRBC-specific oligonucleotide, was used to synthesize first-strand cDNA from all RNA. Following uracil-DNA glycosylase treatment, all cDNA underwent a first 18-cycle PCR with the universal primers M1SS and BC2_uni_R. Concerning the study's data processing: For normalization, 1 million high-quality reads, each with a distinct molecular identifier, were randomly selected from each sample. Reads with shared molecular identifiers were discarded instead of being binned into consensus sequences. CDR3 identification, clonotype clustering and error correction used MiTCR with a Q25 quality threshold and the strictest error-elimination algorithm. A nonparametric unseen species model with Euler transformation was used to estimate a lower bound on total TCR beta diversity. Starting from the raw public reads, TCRdb applied fastp trimming at Q25, assembled clones with MiXCR and retained in-frame beta chains. Rows are combined by CDR3 protein, so each entry shows the most common genes and DNA. These V and J calls are TCRdb output, not the study's own analysis. The sample records more than 550,000 distinct CDR3 sequences, about 24% of which are singletons. The biggest ten clones account for under 25% of the sample.

Reading from cysteine to phenylalanine, the CDR3 counts 15 amino acids. The DNA shown is the 45-base CDR3, in frame from base 1. CDR1 and CDR2 were assigned from the germline V gene as SGHRS and YFSETQ. Unmatched junction bases come to 5, with V trimmed by 6 bases and J by 3 bases. The donors were roughly 39 Caucasian individuals from Russia, aged 6 to 90 years, who were systemically healthy. About 9.8 milliliters of peripheral blood were drawn from each donor into EDTA-treated Vacutainer tubes. Ficoll-Paque density-gradient centrifugation was used to isolate PBMCs, with at least 7 million per sample. Total RNA, at least 6 micrograms per sample, was extracted from PBMCs with Trizol reagent. For every donor, an aliquot of PBMCs went through flow cytometry to measure the percentages of naive CD45RAhigh/CD27high T cells.

The receptor comes from a man aged 65 to 79 in good health. The chain was built from TRBV5-1 and TRBJ2-1; the junction holds 11 bases that match TRBD2. Sequencing was carried out using blood. The CDR3 region reads CASTPGTSGYNEQFF. Read as DNA, the sequence is TGCGCCAGCACTCCCGGGACTAGCGGCTACAATGAGCAGTTCTTC.